Below are 29 T cell receptor beta chains sequenced from a single sample in a study of T-cell memory formation after mild COVID-19. Each CDR3 protein is one row after TCRdb ran MiXCR on the 5' RACE reads. The table shows about 180,000 distinct CDR3 sequences, with less than 20% occurring only once. The specimen was PBMCs or a T cell subset sorted from them (not recorded which). The receptor source for this set is a man aged 18 to 30 who had mild COVID-19 (a few samples of this study predate the infection). Cell type and time point are not known.

The chain employs TRBV4-3 and TRBJ1-1; D remains unclear. CDR3 length equals 16 residues. The V gene's germline CDR1 is LGHNA and CDR2 YSLEER. The ends were cut back, 4 bases at V and 1 base at J, with 16 bases in the middle. CDR3 DNA sequence: TGCGCCAGCAGCCTGGGGTCCGCGATTCAGAACACTGAAGCTTTCTTT. As protein: CASSLGSAIQNTEAFF.

This chain links TRBV9 with TRBJ1-2, with 10 nucleotides matching TRBD1. V trimming: 4 bases; J trimming: 5 bases; junction bases outside the gene matches: 8. Germline CDR1 and CDR2: SGDLS and YYNGEE. CDR3 length equals 15 residues. CDR3 sequence: CASSSYDRGLYGYTF. The CDR3 DNA is TGTGCCAGCAGCTCCTACGACAGGGGGCTTTATGGCTACACCTTC.

This clonotype was counted a few times. The CDR3: CASSPRDRGLTEAFF. Written as DNA, the CDR3 is TGTGCCAGCAGCCCCCGGGACAGGGGGCTCACTGAAGCTTTCTTT. The gene calls are TRBV3-1 and TRBJ1-1, with TRBD1 matching over 12 bases. After removal of 4 bases from V and 4 bases from J, the junction contained 4 bases not matched to a gene. CDR1 LGHDT and CDR2 YNNKEL come from the germline V gene (reference sequence). The CDR3 runs to 15 residues.

The chain links TRBV29-1 to TRBJ1-1, with a possible D match to TRBD1 (5 bases). V shed 7 bases and J shed 0 bases, with 21 bases lying between them. The CDR3 sequence is 16 residues long. The germline V gene encodes CDR1 SQVTM and CDR2 ANQGSEA. This CDR3 reads CSAMRGGGAVNTEAFF. The CDR3 DNA is TGCAGCGCGATGAGGGGCGGAGGGGCGGTGAACACTGAAGCTTTCTTT.

CDR3: CASSLFRDTQYF. CDR3 DNA sequence: TGTGCCAGCAGCTTATTTCGAGATACGCAGTATTTT. The rearrangement joins TRBV7-2 to TRBJ2-3; D not resolved. The CDR3 spans 12 residues. Germline V gene data show CDR1 as SGHTA and CDR2 as FQGNSA. Trimming left V 2 bases short and J 5 bases short, with 5 bases between.

In its sample, this clonotype was seen a few times. V and J are TRBV5-1 and TRBJ2-2; a weak D match, TRBD1 (6 bases). V was clipped by 7 bases and J by 3 bases, with 25 bases between them. CDR3 length equals 18 residues. CDR1 and CDR2 (germline): SGHRS, YFSETQ. The CDR3 reads CASSSVPETGFYTGELFF. Here the CDR3 DNA reads TGCGCCAGCTCCTCAGTTCCAGAGACAGGATTTTACACCGGGGAGCTGTTTTTT.

The gene calls are TRBV6-5 and TRBJ2-3; TRBD1 matches 7 bases. V shed 2 bases and J 0 bases; nucleotides not matched to a gene: 2. The CDR3 spans 15 residues. CDR1 MNHEY and CDR2 SVGAGI come from the germline V gene. As DNA, the CDR3 is TGTGCCAGCAGTTACCGGGACAGCAGCACAGATACGCAGTATTTT. Its translation is CASSYRDSSTDTQYF.

This clonotype was counted many times. This chain links TRBV6-1 with TRBJ1-5; D uncertain. Between the trimmed V and J ends, which lost 6 bases and 4 bases, there was a span of 7 bases. From germline, CDR1 is MNHNS and CDR2 SASEGT. The CDR3 is 12 amino acids. The CDR3 DNA reads as TGTGCCAGCAGACAGCTTAATCAGCCCCAGCATTTT. Its translation is CASRQLNQPQHF.

The chain has TRBV12-3 or TRBV12-4 and TRBJ1-2; D not resolved. V was clipped by 5 bases and J by 4 bases, with 8 bases between them. This CDR3 contains 12 residues. The CDR3 protein is CASSRTGYGYTF. As DNA, the CDR3 is TGTGCCAGCAGTCGGACGGGCTATGGCTACACCTTC.

The chain joins TRBV28 to TRBJ2-5, with TRBD2 matching 7 bases. J was trimmed by 2 bases and V by 5 bases; bases with no gene match: 8. The CDR3 is made up of 15 amino acids. CDR1 is MDHEN and CDR2 is SYDVKM in the germline V gene. The DNA of the CDR3 is TGTGCCAGCAGTGTCTCGGGACTACCACAAGAGACCCAGTACTTC. Its protein is CASSVSGLPQETQYF.

This clonotype was counted a few times. The chain is built from TRBV29-1 and TRBJ2-1; 9 positions match TRBD1. The CDR3 has 13 amino acids. Unmatched junction bases numbered 7, after V lost 4 bases and J lost 9 bases. Germline CDR1 is SQVTM and CDR2 is ANQGSEA. The CDR3 protein is CSVATGGWSEQFF. The DNA of the CDR3 is TGCAGCGTTGCAACAGGGGGCTGGTCTGAGCAGTTCTTC.

By share, this clonotype counts as medium-sized. The gene calls are TRBV7-2 and TRBJ2-1, with D hard to call. This CDR3 spans 16 amino acids. CDR1 is SGHTA and CDR2 is FQGNSA in the germline V gene. V gave up 2 bases and J gave up 0 bases, with 11 bases separating them. This CDR3 reads CASSLLGTSSYNEQFF. In nucleotides, the CDR3 is TGTGCCAGCAGCTTATTAGGAACGAGCTCCTACAATGAGCAGTTCTTC.

This clonotype came up a few times. The chain recombines TRBV7-9 with TRBJ2-4; tentative D call: TRBD1 (7 bases). Trimming cost V 5 bases and J 0 bases, with 26 bases left between them. The germline gives CDR1 SEHNR, CDR2 FQNEAQ (reference sequence). The CDR3 covers 20 residues. The CDR3 region is CASSPYTRDRRLLAKNIQYF. CDR3 in DNA: TGTGCCAGCAGCCCGTACACGCGGGACAGAAGGTTATTAGCCAAAAACATTCAGTACTTC.

The rearrangement joins TRBV18 to TRBJ1-2, with TRBD1 matching 7 bases. With 6 bases clipped from V and 0 bases from J, the junction kept 4 bases outside the gene matches. The CDR3 runs to 14 residues. Germline V gives CDR1 KGHSH, CDR2 LQKENI. This CDR3 reads CASSPGGTNYGYTF. As DNA, the CDR3 is TGTGCCAGCTCGCCAGGGGGGACTAACTATGGCTACACCTTC.

The rearrangement links TRBV7-2 to TRBJ1-6; tentative D call: TRBD1 (5 bases). Germline V gene sequence: CDR1 SGHTA, CDR2 FQGNSA. This CDR3 has 15 amino acids. Trimming took 1 base from V and 8 from J, leaving 12 bases between them. CDR3 in DNA: TGTGCCAGCAGCTTAGGTCGGGAAGGGGATTCACCCCTCCACTTT. Translated: CASSLGREGDSPLHF.

The J gene is TRBJ1-5, the V gene TRBV24-1; D ambiguous. V was cut by 2 bases and J by 5 bases, with 9 bases left in between. The germline V gene encodes CDR1 KGHDR and CDR2 SFDVKD. CDR3 length: 14 residues. The CDR3 DNA sequence: TGTGCCACCAGTGATTCTGGCACCGATCAGCCCCAGCATTTT. Translation gives CATSDSGTDQPQHF.

This clonotype was observed a few times. This chain connects TRBV2 to TRBJ2-3; D gene unclear. The ends were cut back, 4 bases at V and 5 bases at J, with 13 bases in the middle. From germline, CDR1 is SNHLY and CDR2 FYNNEI. This CDR3 has 14 amino acids. As DNA, the CDR3 is TGTGCCAGCAGTGTAACGGCCCCCGAAGATACGCAGTATTTT. It translates to CASSVTAPEDTQYF. Full variable domain (outside the CDR3, taken from reference TRBV2 and TRBJ2-3): EPEVTQTPSHQVTQMGQEVILRCVPISNHLYFYWYRQILGQKVEFLVSFYNNEISEKSEIFDDQFSVERPDGSNFTLKIRSTKLEDSAMYFCASSVTAPEDTQYFGPGTRLTVL.

This clonotype was detected a few times. The chain uses TRBV12-3 or TRBV12-4 and TRBJ2-4; 10 positions agree with TRBD1. The ends lost 2 bases at V and 6 bases at J; junction bases unmatched: 13. There are 18 residues in the CDR3. Written as DNA, the CDR3 is TGTGCCAGCAGTTTATCACTGGGTTGGGACAGGGGAGGAAACATTCAGTACTTC. It yields the protein CASSLSLGWDRGGNIQYF.

This clonotype occurred a few times. The J gene is TRBJ2-3, the V gene TRBV11-2; TRBD1 aligns across 9 bases. V lost 1 base and J lost 3; bases outside the gene matches: 8. The CDR3 consists of 17 residues. Germline loops: CDR1 SGHAT, CDR2 FQNNGV. CDR3 residues: CASSLVSPGQGTDTQYF. CDR3 nucleotides: TGTGCCAGCAGCTTAGTTTCACCGGGACAGGGAACAGATACGCAGTATTTT.

CDR3 region: CASSVAARDTQYF. The DNA for the CDR3 is TGTGCCAGCAGCGTAGCGGCTCGAGATACGCAGTATTTT. The chain links TRBV9 to TRBJ2-3; no clear D gene. V gave up 0 bases and J gave up 5 bases, with 7 bases separating them. The CDR3 is 13 amino acids. CDR1 and CDR2 (germline): SGDLS, YYNGEE.

The rearrangement joins TRBV20-1 to TRBJ2-2; D is uncertain. Per the germline V gene, CDR1 is DFQATT and CDR2 is SNEGSKA (reference sequence). V dropped 0 bases and J dropped 0 bases, with 5 bases sitting between them. CDR3 length equals 14 residues. CDR3: CSARDIANTGELFF. The CDR3 DNA reads as TGCAGTGCTAGAGACATCGCGAACACCGGGGAGCTGTTTTTT.

The V gene is TRBV12-3 or TRBV12-4, the J gene TRBJ2-7; 7 bases match TRBD2. V shed 6 bases, J shed 5 bases, and the junction held 10 bases outside the gene matches. CDR3 length: 14 amino acids. The CDR3, as DNA: TGTGCCAGCAGGACCTTCGGGGGGATTAACGAGCAGTACTTC. Residues: CASRTFGGINEQYF.

The genes are TRBV27 and TRBJ2-7; D gene ambiguous. V shed 6 bases and J shed 4 bases, with 16 bases lying between them. Germline CDR1 and CDR2: MNHEY and SMNVEV (reference sequence). The CDR3 is made up of 14 amino acids. The CDR3 coding sequence is TGTGCCAGCAGCCCCGACTCGACGGAATACGAGCAGTACTTC. Translation: CASSPDSTEYEQYF.

V is TRBV7-3 and J is TRBJ1-1, with 9 nucleotides matching TRBD1. Trimming removed 4 bases from V and 3 bases from J; junction bases left unmatched: 6. The CDR3 covers 15 residues. Per the germline V gene, CDR1 is SGHTA and CDR2 is FQGTGA. For the CDR3, the DNA is TGTGCCAGCAGCTCCCACAGGGGGCGGGACACTGAAGCTTTCTTT. It translates to CASSSHRGRDTEAFF.

This rearrangement joins TRBV18 to TRBJ1-3; D remains unclear. V lost 2 bases and J lost 1, with 9 bases in between. Germline CDR1 reads KGHSH; CDR2 reads LQKENI. CDR3 length: 15 residues. The CDR3 nucleotides are TGTGCCAGCTCACCAGGGCAGATGTCTGGAAACACCATATATTTT. This gives the protein CASSPGQMSGNTIYF.

The V gene is TRBV5-1, the J gene TRBJ2-5; TRBD1 agrees at 7 bases. After removal of 7 bases from V and 4 bases from J, the junction contained 7 bases not matched to a gene. The CDR3 spans 13 residues. Germline CDR1 SGHRS, CDR2 YFSETQ. In nucleotides, the CDR3 is TGCGCCAGCGCTGGGGCAGGGGGAGAGACCCAGTACTTC. The encoded protein is CASAGAGGETQYF.

The chain uses TRBV4-1 and TRBJ2-1; D perhaps matches TRBD2 (5 bases). The CDR3 covers 15 residues. The ends were cut back, 0 bases at V and 8 bases at J, with 14 bases in the middle. Germline assignment: CDR1 MGHRA and CDR2 YSYEKL. CDR3 DNA sequence: TGCGCCAGCAGCCAAGACGGTCTCCTGGACTATGAGCAGTTCTTC. Translated: CASSQDGLLDYEQFF.

The rearrangement joins TRBV28 to TRBJ2-7, with 7 bases lining up with TRBD2. The CDR3 length is 13 residues. CDR1 and CDR2 from the germline V gene are MDHEN and SYDVKM. The V segment lost 7 bases and the J segment 2 bases; nucleotides outside the gene matches: 5. DNA of the CDR3: TGTGCCAGCAAGTCGGGGGGACCCTACGAGCAGTACGTC. It yields the protein CASKSGGPYEQYV.

V usage is TRBV20-1 and J usage is TRBJ2-5, with 15 bases lining up with TRBD2. Germline values: CDR1 DFQATT, CDR2 SNEGSKA (reference sequence). CDR3 length equals 17 residues. V was clipped by 5 bases and J by 3 bases; unmatched bases: 10. The CDR3: CSASAGTSGGKKETQYF. CDR3 coding DNA: TGCAGTGCTTCGGCCGGGACTAGCGGGGGGAAAAAAGAGACCCAGTACTTC.